This is a list of T cell receptor beta chains from one sample in a study of cytomegalovirus exposure and HLA in healthy donors. Produced via immunoSEQ multiplex PCR; TCRdb's table is partial and in-frame only. This sample has approximately 220,000 clones, with 60% to 80% found just once. The sample taken for sequencing was PBMCs. The receptor source for this set is a man in his late teens or twenties in good health and CMV-seronegative. Each CDR3 is given with its conserved first and last residue. Fields, in order: clone size, J gene, V gene, D gene, CDR3 DNA, CDR3 protein. D genes are given only for firm matches. Clone sizes are given selectively: once, few, many, or a class where the clone is expanded.

>.|TRBJ1-1|TRBV9|TRBD1
TGTGCCAGCAGCGAGCAGGGGGGCACTGAAGCTTTCTTT
CASSEQGGTEAFF
>.|TRBJ2-2|TRBV4-1|TRBD1
TGCGCCAGCAGCCAAGAAGGGGGCAGGGTGACCACCGGGGAGCTGTTTTTT
CASSQEGGRVTTGELFF
>.|TRBJ2-7|TRBV5-1|TRBD1
TGCGCCAGCAGCTTGGGGACAGGGTCCCACGAGCAGTACTTC
CASSLGTGSHEQYF
>few|TRBJ1-2|TRBV25-1|TRBD1
TGTGCCAGCAGTGATGACAGGGGTTCCACGTATGGCTACACCTTC
CASSDDRGSTYGYTF
>.|TRBJ1-1|TRBV6-5|.
TGTGCCAGCAGTTCACAGGCGAACACTGAAGCTTTCTTT
CASSSQANTEAFF
>.|TRBJ2-7|TRBV4-2|TRBD2
TGTGCCAGCAGCCAAGTCGATTTAGGGACTAGCGGGGGAGACGGCGAGCAGTACTTC
CASSQVDLGTSGGDGEQYF
>.|TRBJ2-2|TRBV6-5|.
TGTGCCAGCAGTTACCCCGGGCAGGGGAACACCGGGGAGCTGTTTTTT
CASSYPGQGNTGELFF
>.|TRBJ2-1|TRBV7-2|TRBD2
TGTGCCAGCAGCTTCGGACTAGGGGTGCGAGAGCAGTTCTTC
CASSFGLGVREQFF
>.|TRBJ2-3|TRBV11-2|TRBD1
TGTGCCAGCAGCTGGACAGGGGCGATCACAGATACGCAGTATTTT
CASSWTGAITDTQYF
>.|TRBJ2-1|TRBV27|.
TGTGCCAGCAGAGGTTTAGGGGACAATGAGCAGTTCTTC
CASRGLGDNEQFF
>once|TRBJ2-5|TRBV11-2|TRBD2
TGTGCCAGCAGCCTAAATATAGGACTAGCGGGACCCCAAGAGACCCAGTACTTC
CASSLNIGLAGPQETQYF
>.|TRBJ1-3|TRBV9|.
TGTGCCAGCAGCCCCCCGGGGGGAAGAGGAAACACCATATATTTT
CASSPPGGRGNTIYF
>.|TRBJ2-7|TRBV25-1|TRBD2
TGTGCCAGCACCGGACTAGCGGGAACTGAAGAGCAGTACTTC
CASTGLAGTEEQYF
>.|TRBJ1-4|TRBV7-9|.
TGTGCCAGCAGCTCGCGGGGAGAAAAACTGTTTTTT
CASSSRGEKLFF
>.|TRBJ2-7|TRBV30|TRBD2
TGTGCCTGGAGTCCGTTTCTAGCGGGAGGGTCCTACGAGCAGTACTTC
CAWSPFLAGGSYEQYF
>.|TRBJ2-7|TRBV19|TRBD1
TGTGCCAGTAGTCCCCAGGGGGCCACCCTCTACGAGCAGTACTTC
CASSPQGATLYEQYF
>many|TRBJ1-4|TRBV5-1|TRBD1
TGCGCCAGCAGCTTGGGGACAGGCAGGGAATACGAAAAACTGTTTTTT
CASSLGTGREYEKLFF
>.|TRBJ1-5|TRBV19|.
TGTGCCGCCTGGGGCAGCAGCAATCAGCCCCAGCATTTT
CAAWGSSNQPQHF
>.|TRBJ1-1|TRBV19|.
TGTGCCAGTAGTATAGGAGGGAACACTGAAGCTTTCTTT
CASSIGGNTEAFF
>.|TRBJ1-5|TRBV19|.
TGTGCCAGTAGTATAGGGGGAGGTCAGCCCCAGCATTTT
CASSIGGGQPQHF
>.|TRBJ2-7|TRBV19|TRBD1
TGTGCCAGTAAGAAGGGACAGAACTCCTACGAGCAGTACTTC
CASKKGQNSYEQYF
>.|TRBJ1-1|TRBV27|TRBD1
TGTGCCAGCAGTCCAAACAGGGGGAACACTGAAGCTTTCTTT
CASSPNRGNTEAFF
>once|TRBJ2-5|TRBV6-5|.
TGTGCCAGCAGTTACTCGTTCCGAGAGACCCAGTACTTC
CASSYSFRETQYF
>.|TRBJ1-1|TRBV5-4|TRBD1
TGTGCCAGCAGCTTGGGTACAGGGGGGAACACTGAAGCTTTCTTT
CASSLGTGGNTEAFF
>.|TRBJ2-6|TRBV11-3|TRBD1
TGTGCCAGCAGCCCGGCCGGGACAGGCTACACTGGGGCCAACGTCCTGACTTTC
CASSPAGTGYTGANVLTF
>.|TRBJ2-7|TRBV11-2|.
TGTGCCAGCAGCTTAGAGGCAGGAACCTACGAGCAGTACTTC
CASSLEAGTYEQYF
>.|TRBJ2-7|TRBV4-3|TRBD1
TGCGCCAGCAGCCAGGACAGGGCCGGCGACGAGCAGTACTTC
CASSQDRAGDEQYF
>.|TRBJ1-4|TRBV18|.
TGTGCCAGCTCACCGACAGCAGGCAGGGGTCATCTGTTTTTT
CASSPTAGRGHLFF
>.|TRBJ2-1|TRBV4-1|.
TGCGCCAGCAGCCAAGATCGTCAGGGAACCTACAATGAGCAGTTCTTC
CASSQDRQGTYNEQFF
>.|TRBJ2-7|TRBV11-2|TRBD2
TGTGCCAGCAGCTATACTAGCGAGTACGAGCAGTACTTC
CASSYTSEYEQYF
>once|TRBJ2-7|TRBV5-1|TRBD1
TGCGCCAGCAGCCCCACCTACGGACAGGGCTACGAGCAGTACTTC
CASSPTYGQGYEQYF
>.|TRBJ2-2|TRBV5-6|TRBD2
TGTGCCAGCAGAATGGGGGGGTCCGGGGAGCTGTTTTTT
CASRMGGSGELFF
>.|TRBJ2-7|TRBV18|TRBD1
TGTGCCAGCTCACCACAGGGACAGGGGCGCGAGCAGTACTTC
CASSPQGQGREQYF
>.|TRBJ2-5|TRBV7-3|.
TGTGCCAGCAGCTTAGGAGGGTGGGAGGAGACCCAGTACTTC
CASSLGGWEETQYF
>.|TRBJ1-1|TRBV6-1|.
TGTGCCAGCAGTGAAGATTCAGTCCTACCGGGGGCTTTCTTT
CASSEDSVLPGAFF
>.|TRBJ2-5|TRBV6-5|TRBD2
TGTGCCAGCAGTTACTCAGGGGGTAGCGGGAGAGGTCAGTACTTC
CASSYSGGSGRGQYF
>.|TRBJ1-2|TRBV4-3|TRBD1
TGCGCCAGCAGACACGGGACAGACTATGGCTACACCTTC
CASRHGTDYGYTF
>.|TRBJ1-1|TRBV19|.
TGTGCCAGTATACCCAGGGGAGACACTGAAGCTTTCTTT
CASIPRGDTEAFF
>.|TRBJ1-3|TRBV30|.
TGTGCCTGGAGTGTAAACACGCTCTCTGGAAACACCATATATTTT
CAWSVNTLSGNTIYF
>once|TRBJ2-7|TRBV4-2|.
TGTGCCAGCAGCCAAGGGGGGCAGGACGGCTACGAGCAGTACTTC
CASSQGGQDGYEQYF
>.|TRBJ2-4|TRBV4-2|.
TGTGCCAGCAGCCCCTCGGGCCAGGGAGGCATGAACATTCAGTACTTC
CASSPSGQGGMNIQYF
>.|TRBJ1-4|TRBV11-2|TRBD1
TGTGCCAGCAGCTTCCGGGACAGGGAAATGAATGAAAAACTGTTTTTT
CASSFRDREMNEKLFF
>.|TRBJ2-7|TRBV30|.
TGTGCCTGGAGTGTCCGCGGCGAGCAGTACTTC
CAWSVRGEQYF
>.|TRBJ2-5|TRBV9|TRBD1
TGTGCCAGCAGCGTAGGGGACAGGGGGCAGGAGACCCAGTACTTC
CASSVGDRGQETQYF
>.|TRBJ1-2|TRBV29-1|.
TGTAGCGTTGCTAGGACAGATGGCTACACCTTC
CSVARTDGYTF
>.|TRBJ2-1|TRBV2|TRBD1
TGTGCCAGCAGTGAAGCGGGACAGGGGGCGTGGGATGAGCAGTTCTTC
CASSEAGQGAWDEQFF
>.|TRBJ2-7|TRBV29-1|.
TGCAGCGTTGACAGGGGAAGCGAGCAGTACTTC
CSVDRGSEQYF
>.|TRBJ2-2|TRBV30|TRBD1
TGTGCCTGGAGGGGACAGGGGGCCATCGGGGAGCTGTTTTTT
CAWRGQGAIGELFF
>once|TRBJ2-4|TRBV7-9|.
TGTGCCAGCAGCTTCCCGGAAGGGGTCCAGAAGTCCAAAAACATTCAGTACTTC
CASSFPEGVQKSKNIQYF
>.|TRBJ2-2|TRBV19|TRBD1
TGTGCCAGTCATCTTTCGGGGACAGGGGGTTTTCAGAACACCGGGGAGCTGTTTTTT
CASHLSGTGGFQNTGELFF
>.|TRBJ2-1|TRBV28|TRBD1
TGTGCCAGCAGCACGGGGACAGGGCCTCACAATGAGCAGTTCTTC
CASSTGTGPHNEQFF
>.|TRBJ1-3|TRBV11-2|TRBD1
TGTGCCAGCAGCTTAGGACAGGGATACTCTGGAAACACCATATATTTT
CASSLGQGYSGNTIYF
>.|TRBJ2-5|TRBV5-5|.
TGTGCCAGCAGCTTAGGATCAGGGTCGGAGACCCAGTACTTC
CASSLGSGSETQYF
>once|TRBJ1-4|TRBV6-1|.
TGTGCCAGCAGTGACTGGCGGCTCGGTGAAAAACTGTTTTTT
CASSDWRLGEKLFF